The sample holds a few counts of the clone carrying this T cell receptor (beta chain). One junction end disagrees with the germline gene, perhaps due to a read error. This record comes from a study of T cells in Graves' hyperthyroidism and ophthalmopathy. Germline V gene data show CDR1 as DFQATT and CDR2 as SNEGSKA (reference sequence). The CDR3 extends over 14 amino acids. TCR beta CDR3 region amplification was performed from RNA transcripts. The TCR CDR3 was amplified in a first-round RT-PCR using the HTBI primer set. TCRdb redid the calling of the multiplex PCR reads with MiXCR, one entry per CDR3 protein. Here the sample spans approximately 600,000 distinct CDR3 sequences, approximately 15% being singletons.

The source of this sequence is a woman between 25 and 40 years old with Graves' hyperthyroidism that later progressed to Graves' ophthalmopathy. Sequenced: blood. The rearrangement uses TRBV20-1 and TRBJ1-5; 9 positions match TRBD1. For the CDR3, the DNA is TGCAGTGCCATCTCCGGGACAGGGAATCGGCCCCAGCATTTT. Amino acids: CSAISGTGNRPQHF.